This is a list of T cell receptor beta chains from one sample in a study of beta chain features in type 1 diabetes. Using immunoSEQ multiplex PCR, the repertoire was profiled, and TCRdb retains in-frame clones only, with some absent. The sample has about 170,000 clones, approximately 8.1% seen once. Material for sequencing was central memory CD4+ T cells from blood. These TCRs come from a woman aged 40 to 50 with type 1 diabetes. Both conserved end residues are part of each CDR3. The order of the fields is V gene, clone size, J gene, CDR3 protein. Clone size, where shown, is once, few, many, or a class for clones that have expanded.

TRBV4-1,few,TRBJ1-2,CASSPKSPGTGNKKDGYTF
TRBV15,few,TRBJ2-5,CATSRDRGQETQYF
TRBV7-2,few,TRBJ1-6,CASSVQGSSYNSPLHF
TRBV18,few,TRBJ1-2,CASSPYRADGYTF
TRBV7-3,few,TRBJ2-1,CASSLGLAVNNEQFF
TRBV2,.,TRBJ1-2,CASAYLDYGYTF
TRBV6-1,.,TRBJ1-2,CASSISPEYGYTF
TRBV7-9,many,TRBJ2-5,CASSTSGEETQYF
TRBV7-2,few,TRBJ1-6,CASSTAGGAYNSPLHF
TRBV5-1,few,TRBJ2-7,CASSWDNSYEQYF
TRBV29-1,few,TRBJ1-2,CSVVEQVGGYTF
TRBV18,.,TRBJ2-1,CASSLGLAGADEQFF
TRBV28,.,TRBJ1-2,CASSLRGSYGYTF
TRBV2,.,TRBJ1-2,CASSAGLSTF
TRBV5-1,.,TRBJ2-2,CASSDGLAAGELFF
TRBV28,few,TRBJ2-1,CASLGLAGANYNEQFF
TRBV7-2,few,TRBJ1-2,CASSLVGGSGGYTF
TRBV6-1,.,TRBJ2-7,CASSEEEGTAYEQYF
TRBV18,few,TRBJ1-5,CASSPGAYNQPQHF
TRBV7-9,few,TRBJ1-1,CASSLEGHTEAFF
TRBV11-2,.,TRBJ2-5,CASSLGLSQETQYF
TRBV11-2,.,TRBJ2-1,CASSTGAGPSYNEQFF
TRBV2,few,TRBJ2-1,CASTRPPLAGGHEQFF
TRBV4-1,.,TRBJ2-1,CASSQDGTSGYNEQFF
TRBV7-9,few,TRBJ1-1,CASSSGQGKNTEAFF
TRBV4-3,few,TRBJ2-3,CASSLAGGLTDTQYF
TRBV5-5,.,TRBJ1-1,CASRFGDSRGAFF
TRBV25-1,few,TRBJ2-5,CASSLTGTGNRETQYF
TRBV5-1,.,TRBJ1-1,CASSFNAGDTEAFF
TRBV18,few,TRBJ2-7,CASSLMTAGTGYTEQYF
TRBV5-1,few,TRBJ2-1,CASSSADWAVNGTSGRSFSNEQFF
TRBV28,many,TRBJ1-5,CASKQEDQPQHF
TRBV6-6,.,TRBJ1-5,CASSQQGGNQPQHF
TRBV18,.,TRBJ1-1,CASSPGKGAGNTEAFF
TRBV7-9,many,TRBJ2-2,CASSPRPGTGGSTGELFF
TRBV30,few,TRBJ1-1,CAWSQGENTEAFF
TRBV11-2,many,TRBJ2-1,CASSFSGTNNEQFF
TRBV30,.,TRBJ2-7,CAWQGALEQYF
TRBV11-2,.,TRBJ2-5,CASSFAGTLETQYF
TRBV18,.,TRBJ2-2,CASSWRQGADTGELFF
TRBV5-1,.,TRBJ1-5,CASSSGDRGSNQPQHF
TRBV7-2,few,TRBJ2-6,CASSQTRAGANVLTF
TRBV5-1,.,TRBJ1-1,CASNLGIGNEAFF
TRBV5-1,.,TRBJ1-2,CASSLATGQLIYGYTF
TRBV7-9,.,TRBJ1-4,CASSPRGIEKLFF
TRBV7-7,few,TRBJ2-5,CASSQADQETQYF
TRBV5-1,.,TRBJ1-1,CASSRDTPGAEAFF
TRBV4-1,.,TRBJ2-4,CASSQDHTGGRNIQYF
TRBV5-6,.,TRBJ2-7,CASSLRDRPHF
TRBV7-9,few,TRBJ2-7,CASSLDETGPKQYF
TRBV4-3,.,TRBJ1-4,CASSQVGGGRNEKLFF
TRBV28,few,TRBJ1-5,CASVTGLIQPQHF
TRBV14,.,TRBJ2-7,CASSQSDKQYF
TRBV6-1,.,TRBJ1-1,CASSALGGAANTEAFF
TRBV11-2,many,TRBJ2-7,CASSLDRGVGEQYF
TRBV2,few,TRBJ2-7,CASSVGRGMGSYEQYF
TRBV7-8,.,TRBJ2-3,CASSTRDRAYDTQYF
TRBV6-5,.,TRBJ1-6,CASSPGQDYSPLHF